This T cell receptor (beta chain) is from a study of cytotoxic CD8 clonotypes in ibrutinib-treated CLL. Study background: Ten to eleven relapsed/refractory, about 14 treatment-naive; approximately 18 IGHV unmutated.

V dropped 6 bases and J dropped 9 bases, with 15 bases sitting between them. The CDR3 length is 13 residues. Germline CDR1 and CDR2: SGHTA and FQGNSA. Assay: immunoSEQ multiplex PCR; the TCRdb copy retains only in-frame clones and omits some. The data hold 110,000 to 150,000 clones, with 60% to 85% observed a single time. As for this clone: The antigen remains undetermined.

Study results and caveats: Investigators sampled sustained-remission and progressing patients at differing times. Clonality, elevated at ibrutinib response, dropped back toward baseline at progression.

The chain recombines TRBV7-2 with TRBJ1-5, with D perhaps matching TRBD1 (6 bases). The clonotype originates from a human donor with chronic lymphocytic leukemia. The input for sequencing was PBMCs, taken after 24 months of ibrutinib treatment. The CDR3 protein is CASSLGGMRPQHF. The CDR3 nucleotides read TGTGCCAGCAGTCTAGGGGGAATGCGGCCCCAGCATTTT.